The sequence of this TCR beta chain was determined in a study of T cell responses to AZD1222 COVID-19 vaccine. Findings and limits, study-wide: Seropositive at baseline were only six or seven AZD1222 recipients.

This clone was observed a few times. Its antigen is not known. Repertoires were generated with immunoSEQ multiplex PCR, while TCRdb's copy carries only in-frame clones and drops some. The sample has roughly 97,000 clones, over 70% seen once. Germline V gene sequence: CDR1 ENHRY, CDR2 SYGVKD. The CDR3 loop spans 11 amino acids. V lost 6 bases and J 8 bases, leaving 10 bases between the germline ends. The chain joins TRBV10-3 to TRBJ1-1, with D perhaps matching TRBD1 (5 bases). Sequencing used peripheral blood, obtained on day 0 of AZD1222 vaccination. The source of this sequence is an adult in good health. The CDR3 is CAIRQEREAFF. The CDR3 DNA sequence: TGTGCCATCAGACAGGAGAGGGAAGCTTTCTTT.